This record looks at one TCR beta chain sequence and its context. Produced via immunoSEQ multiplex PCR; TCRdb's table is partial and in-frame only. The table has 80,000 or so clones, around 85% seen once. These data belong to a study of OX40 agonist ivuxolimab in advanced cancers. CDR3 size: 16 residues. Germline V lookup: CDR1 MNHNS, CDR2 SASEGT. The V gene lost 4 bases and the J gene lost 1 base, with 16 bases spanning the gap. This TCR came from an adult with an advanced solid tumor such as melanoma, head and neck, liver or kidney cancer. This specimen consisted of CD4+ or CD8+ T cells sorted from blood, obtained in a trial of the OX40 agonist ivuxolimab. The rearrangement uses TRBV6-1 and TRBJ1-1; D remains ambiguous. The CDR3: CASSVNSGWANTEAFF. DNA of the CDR3: TGTGCCAGCAGTGTAAACAGCGGCTGGGCGAACACTGAAGCTTTCTTT.